This entry features one T cell receptor beta chain sequence. As yet, its antigen is unknown. It is unclear where the CDR3 begins or ends on the DNA, so no DNA is shown, and the CDR3 is as TCRdb lists it. This sample is drawn from a study of OX40 agonist ivuxolimab in advanced cancers. About the research overall: At 82.7% male, the cohort had a mean age of around 56 years, ranging from about 20 to 79. Eligibility rules accepted prior anti-PD-1, anti-PD-L1 or anti-CTLA-4 therapy, and 30% to 40% had some.

Whole-study findings and limits: What antigens the expanded peripheral T cells recognized was never established. The study found among the lowest clonal expansion in partial responders at 0.1-3.0 mg/kg.

The CDR3 has 14 residues if both end residues are counted. Repertoires were generated with immunoSEQ multiplex PCR, while TCRdb's copy carries only in-frame clones and drops some. The sample holds tens of thousands of clones; about 86% are singletons and the top ten take around 1%. The V and J genes are TRBV12-2 and TRBJ1-2; the table's D gene call, TRBD1, was not cross checked with the DNA. TRBV12-2 is marked as a pseudogene. This TCR came from an adult with an advanced solid tumor such as melanoma, head and neck, liver or kidney cancer. Sample: CD4+ or CD8+ T cells sorted from blood, taken in a trial of the OX40 agonist ivuxolimab. The CDR3 sequence: CASRLGTGYTCYTF.